The clone carrying this TCR beta chain is a singleton in its sample. Its antigen is undetermined. The sample is drawn from a study of T cell repertoires in cytomegalovirus infection. Study summary: Carrying CMV and the relevant HLA type showed in public TCR beta signatures. The study, taken as a whole, reports: Cumulated frequencies of public TCR beta families served to identify carriers of CMV plus the relevant HLA. HLA-C-restricted TCR beta clonotypes specific for CMV led the ex vivo response.

TCRdb re-analysed the reads in MiXCR, keeping a single row per CDR3 protein. The data contain around 190,000 distinct CDR3 sequences, approximately 15% of them singletons. The sequenced sample consisted of PBMCs. This clonotype was sampled from a human donor in good health (CMV status not recorded). Some clones in this sample may be carry-over from other donors' samples.

The CDR3 region is CATSRDWEGQAKNIQYF. The CDR3 region has the DNA TGTGCCACCAGCAGAGATTGGGAGGGCCAAGCCAAAAACATTCAGTACTTC. The V call is TRBV15, the J call TRBJ2-4; 7 bases match TRBD2. CDR1 LNHNV and CDR2 YYDKDF come from the germline V gene (reference sequence). J gave up 0 bases and V 0 bases, and 5 bases lay outside the gene matches. The CDR3 extends over 17 amino acids.